A selection of T cell receptor beta chains follows, all from one sample in a study of T cell responses to AZD1222 COVID-19 vaccine. Assay used: immunoSEQ multiplex PCR; TCRdb lists only in-frame clones, some missing. The sample lists under 150,000 clones, 88% seen once, with around 5% in the top ten. Specimen: peripheral blood, collected 28 days after the second AZD1222 dose. These receptors all come from an adult who received the AZD1222 COVID-19 vaccine. Each CDR3 is given with its conserved first and last residue. The order of the fields is J gene, clone size, D gene, V gene, CDR3 DNA, CDR3 protein. A D gene is named only where the DNA matches it firmly. Where a row states a size, it is once, few, many or the class of an expanded clone; other rows omit it.

>TRBJ1-2|.|.|TRBV6-1
TGTGCCAGCAGTTTGTCCGTTACCGACTATGGCTACACCTTC
CASSLSVTDYGYTF
>TRBJ1-1|.|.|TRBV19
TGTGCCAGTAGTGCTCAAGCGGGGGGAACTGAAGCTTTCTTT
CASSAQAGGTEAFF
>TRBJ2-2|.|.|TRBV11-3
TGTGCCAGCAGCATGGGACTCACCACCGGGGAGCTGTTTTTT
CASSMGLTTGELFF
>TRBJ2-7|.|TRBD1|TRBV5-1
TGCGCCAGCATGATTTCAGGGGGCAGGGAGCAGTACTTC
CASMISGGREQYF
>TRBJ2-7|.|TRBD1|TRBV27
TGTGCCAGCAGTCCAGGGACAGGACAAAGCTCCTACGAGCAGTACTTC
CASSPGTGQSSYEQYF
>TRBJ1-5|.|.|TRBV3-1/TRBV3-2
TGTGCCAGCAGCCAAGACTCCTCGCTTTTTCAGCCCCAGCATTTT
CASSQDSSLFQPQHF
>TRBJ1-6|.|.|TRBV18
TGTGCCAGCTCACCCCCCGGGACACCCGGGGCGCCCCTCCACTTT
CASSPPGTPGAPLHF
>TRBJ2-5|once|TRBD1|TRBV24-1
TGTGCCACCAGTGAAGGACAGGGGGCGATGAAGACCCAGTACTTC
CATSEGQGAMKTQYF
>TRBJ1-6|.|.|TRBV28
TGTGCCAGCGAAACCTCACCGGGACACCAGGAGTCACCCCTCCACTTT
CASETSPGHQESPLHF
>TRBJ2-1|.|TRBD1|TRBV7-8
TGTGCCAGCAGCTTTGTTCGGGACAGCTACAATGAGCAGTTCTTC
CASSFVRDSYNEQFF
>TRBJ2-1|.|TRBD2|TRBV2
TGTGCCAGCAGCTCGAGCGGGATCTCCTACAATGAGCAGTTCTTC
CASSSSGISYNEQFF
>TRBJ1-5|.|.|TRBV28
TGTTCTTCCGGGGATAGCAATCAGCCCCAGCATTTT
CSSGDSNQPQHF
>TRBJ2-2|.|.|TRBV28
TGTGCCAGCAGTATCCGACAGGTGGGCACCGGGGAGCTGTTTTTT
CASSIRQVGTGELFF
>TRBJ2-7|.|TRBD1|TRBV5-5
TGTGCCAGCGAGGCCGGGACAGGGCTCGAGCAGTACTTC
CASEAGTGLEQYF
>TRBJ2-7|.|TRBD1|TRBV18
TGTGCCAGCTCACCACCGGGACAGGGGGCTGGAGAGCAGTACTTC
CASSPPGQGAGEQYF
>TRBJ2-7|few|.|TRBV7-9
TGCGCTTCTGGACCCGGGACACCAACCTACGAGCAGTACTTC
CASGPGTPTYEQYF
>TRBJ2-3|.|TRBD1|TRBV29-1
TGCAGCGTCGGACAGGGGGCGAGCACAGATACGCAGTATTTT
CSVGQGASTDTQYF
>TRBJ2-3|.|.|TRBV27
TGTGCCAGCAATCCAGGCGGCAGGGACGTGACAGATACGCAGTATTTT
CASNPGGRDVTDTQYF
>TRBJ1-2|.|.|TRBV7-8
TGTGCCAGCAGCACCAGGGTGGGAGATGGCTACACCTTC
CASSTRVGDGYTF